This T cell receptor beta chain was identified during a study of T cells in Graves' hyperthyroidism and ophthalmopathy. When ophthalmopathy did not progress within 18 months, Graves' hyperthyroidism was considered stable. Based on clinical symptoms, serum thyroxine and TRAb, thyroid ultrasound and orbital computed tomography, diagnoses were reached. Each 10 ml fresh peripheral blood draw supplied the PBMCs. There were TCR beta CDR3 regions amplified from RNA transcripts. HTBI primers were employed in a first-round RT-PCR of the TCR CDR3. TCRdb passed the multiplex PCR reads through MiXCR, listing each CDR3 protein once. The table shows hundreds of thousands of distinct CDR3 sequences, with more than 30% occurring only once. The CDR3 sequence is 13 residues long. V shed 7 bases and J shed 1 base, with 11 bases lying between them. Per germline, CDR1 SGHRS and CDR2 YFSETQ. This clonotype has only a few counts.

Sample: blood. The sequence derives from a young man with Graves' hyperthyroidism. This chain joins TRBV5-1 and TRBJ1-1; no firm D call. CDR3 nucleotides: TGCGCCAGCCGAGACCCCCCGAACACTGAAGCTTTCTTT. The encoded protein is CASRDPPNTEAFF.